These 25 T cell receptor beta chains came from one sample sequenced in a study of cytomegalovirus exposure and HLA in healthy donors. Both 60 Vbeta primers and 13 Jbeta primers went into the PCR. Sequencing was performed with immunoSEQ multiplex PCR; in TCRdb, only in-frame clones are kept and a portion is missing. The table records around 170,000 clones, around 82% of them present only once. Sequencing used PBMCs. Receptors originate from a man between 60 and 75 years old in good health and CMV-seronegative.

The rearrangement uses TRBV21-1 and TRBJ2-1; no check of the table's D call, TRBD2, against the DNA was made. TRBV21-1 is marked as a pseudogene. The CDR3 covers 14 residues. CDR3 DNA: TGTGCCAGCAGCAAACCGGGACTAGTCAATGAGCAGTTCTTC. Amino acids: CASSKPGLVNEQFF.

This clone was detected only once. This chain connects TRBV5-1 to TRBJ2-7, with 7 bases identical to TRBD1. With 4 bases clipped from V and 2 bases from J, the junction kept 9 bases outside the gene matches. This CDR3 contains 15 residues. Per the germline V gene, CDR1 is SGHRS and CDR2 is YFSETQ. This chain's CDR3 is CASSVGQSLTYEQYF. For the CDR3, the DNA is TGCGCCAGCAGCGTGGGACAGTCCCTCACCTACGAGCAGTACTTC.

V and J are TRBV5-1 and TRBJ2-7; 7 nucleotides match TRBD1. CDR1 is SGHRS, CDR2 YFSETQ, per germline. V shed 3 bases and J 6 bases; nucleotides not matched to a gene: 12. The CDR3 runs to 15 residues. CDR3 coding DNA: TGCGCCAGCAGCTACGGACAGGCCGCTGGACGCGAGCAGTACTTC. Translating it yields CASSYGQAAGREQYF.

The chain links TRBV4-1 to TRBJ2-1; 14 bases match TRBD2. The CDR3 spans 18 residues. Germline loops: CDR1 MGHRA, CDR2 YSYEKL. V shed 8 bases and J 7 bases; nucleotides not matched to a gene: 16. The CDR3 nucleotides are TGCGCCAGCTACGATACACCGGGACTAGCGGGAGATAGGAATGAGCAGTTCTTC. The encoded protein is CASYDTPGLAGDRNEQFF.

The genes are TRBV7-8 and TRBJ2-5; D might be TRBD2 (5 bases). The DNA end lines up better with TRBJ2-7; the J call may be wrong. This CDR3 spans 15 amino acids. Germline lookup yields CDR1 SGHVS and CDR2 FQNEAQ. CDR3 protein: CASSLDPGMVYEQYF. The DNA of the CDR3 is TGTGCCAGCAGCTTAGATCCGGGAATGGTCTACGAGCAGTACTTC.

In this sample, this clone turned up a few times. Here the CDR3 DNA reads TGTGCCAGCAGCAAAGACAGGGGGCATCGGAACTATGGCTACACCTTC. Translated: CASSKDRGHRNYGYTF. This chain uses TRBV28 with TRBJ1-2; 10 bases fit TRBD1. Germline assignment: CDR1 MDHEN and CDR2 SYDVKM. This CDR3 is 16 amino acids long. The V segment lost 6 bases and the J segment 2 bases; nucleotides outside the gene matches: 9.

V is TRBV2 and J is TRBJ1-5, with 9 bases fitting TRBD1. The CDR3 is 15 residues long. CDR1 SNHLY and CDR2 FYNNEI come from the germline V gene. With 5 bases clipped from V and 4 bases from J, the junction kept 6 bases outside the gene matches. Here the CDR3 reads CASSPGQGANQPQHF. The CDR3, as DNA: TGTGCCAGCAGTCCGGGACAGGGTGCGAATCAGCCCCAGCATTTT.

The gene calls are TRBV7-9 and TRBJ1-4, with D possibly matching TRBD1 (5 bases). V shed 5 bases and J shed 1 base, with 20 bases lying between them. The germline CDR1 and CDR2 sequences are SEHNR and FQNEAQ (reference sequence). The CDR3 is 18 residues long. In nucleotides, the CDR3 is TGTGCCAGCAGCCCTGGGGGGGGAGGATCAGGAACTAATGAAAAACTGTTTTTT. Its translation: CASSPGGGGSGTNEKLFF.

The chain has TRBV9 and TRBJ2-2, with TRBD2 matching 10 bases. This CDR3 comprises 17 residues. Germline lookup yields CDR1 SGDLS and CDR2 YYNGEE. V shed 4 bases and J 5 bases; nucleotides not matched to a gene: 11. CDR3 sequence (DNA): TGTGCCAGCAGCAAGGACCCGGGACTAGCGCTTACCGGGGAGCTGTTTTTT. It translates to CASSKDPGLALTGELFF.

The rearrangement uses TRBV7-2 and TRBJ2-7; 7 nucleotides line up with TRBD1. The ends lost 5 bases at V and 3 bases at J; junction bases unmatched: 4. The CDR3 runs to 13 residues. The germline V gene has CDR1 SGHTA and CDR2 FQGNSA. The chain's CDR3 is CASSIRQGYEQYF. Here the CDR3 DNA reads TGTGCCAGCAGCATCCGACAGGGCTACGAGCAGTACTTC.

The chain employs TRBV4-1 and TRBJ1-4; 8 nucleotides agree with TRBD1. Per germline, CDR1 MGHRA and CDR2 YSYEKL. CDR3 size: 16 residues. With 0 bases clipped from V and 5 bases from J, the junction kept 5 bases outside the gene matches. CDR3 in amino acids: CASSQDSGQGNEKLFF. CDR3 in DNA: TGCGCCAGCAGCCAAGATAGTGGACAGGGAAATGAAAAACTGTTTTTT.

The CDR3 is CASSTGYQGGEDCPRNTEAFF. The CDR3, as DNA: TGTGCCAGCAGCACGGGCTATCAAGGGGGGGAGGATTGCCCCCGGAACACTGAAGCTTTCTTT. The chain is built from TRBV21-1 and TRBJ1-1. TRBV21-1 is assigned pseudogene status. CDR3 size: 21 residues.

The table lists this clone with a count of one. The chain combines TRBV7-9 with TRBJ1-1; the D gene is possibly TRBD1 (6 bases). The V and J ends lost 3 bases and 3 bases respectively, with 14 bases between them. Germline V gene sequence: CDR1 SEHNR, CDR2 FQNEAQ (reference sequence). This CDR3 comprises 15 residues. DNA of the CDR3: TGTGCCAGCAGCTTCGTTACAGGGATGGACACTGAAGCTTTCTTT. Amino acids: CASSFVTGMDTEAFF.

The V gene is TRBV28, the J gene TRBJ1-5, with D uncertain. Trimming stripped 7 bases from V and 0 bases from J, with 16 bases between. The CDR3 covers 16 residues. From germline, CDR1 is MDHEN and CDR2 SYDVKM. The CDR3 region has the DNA TGTGCCAGCACCTCAGAGGTCTCGCATAGCAATCAGCCCCAGCATTTT. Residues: CASTSEVSHSNQPQHF.

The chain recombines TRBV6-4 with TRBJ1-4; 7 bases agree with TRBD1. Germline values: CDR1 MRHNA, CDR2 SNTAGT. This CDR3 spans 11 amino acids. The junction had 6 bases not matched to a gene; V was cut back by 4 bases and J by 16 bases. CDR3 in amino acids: CASSGPRGPFF. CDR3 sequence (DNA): TGTGCCAGCAGTGGCCCGAGGGGGCCGTTTTTT.

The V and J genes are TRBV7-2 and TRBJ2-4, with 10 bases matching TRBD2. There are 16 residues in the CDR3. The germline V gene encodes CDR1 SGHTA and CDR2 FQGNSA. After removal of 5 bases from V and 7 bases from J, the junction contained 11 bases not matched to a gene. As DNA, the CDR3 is TGTGCCAGCAGCCCCCCCGCTAGCGGGAGACCGAACATTCAGTACTTC. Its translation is CASSPPASGRPNIQYF.

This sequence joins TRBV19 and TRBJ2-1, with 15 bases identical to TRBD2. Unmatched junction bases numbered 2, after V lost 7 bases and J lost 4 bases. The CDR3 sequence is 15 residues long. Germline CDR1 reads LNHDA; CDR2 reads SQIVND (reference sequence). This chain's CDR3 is CASNGLAGGYNEQFF. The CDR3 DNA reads TGTGCCAGTAACGGACTAGCGGGAGGGTACAATGAGCAGTTCTTC.

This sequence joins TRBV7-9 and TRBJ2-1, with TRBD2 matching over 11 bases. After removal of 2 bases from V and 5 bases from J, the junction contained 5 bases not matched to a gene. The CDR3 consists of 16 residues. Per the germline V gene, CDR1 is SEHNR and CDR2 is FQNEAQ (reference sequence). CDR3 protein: CASSLIAGGEHNEQFF. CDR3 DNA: TGTGCCAGCAGCTTAATAGCGGGAGGGGAGCACAATGAGCAGTTCTTC.

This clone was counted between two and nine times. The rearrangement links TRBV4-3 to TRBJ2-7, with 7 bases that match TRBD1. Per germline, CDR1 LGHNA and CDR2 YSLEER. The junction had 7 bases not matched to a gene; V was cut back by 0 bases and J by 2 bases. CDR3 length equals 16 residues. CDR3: CASSQDFDGTAYEQYF. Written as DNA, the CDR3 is TGCGCCAGCAGCCAAGATTTTGACGGGACAGCCTACGAGCAGTACTTC.

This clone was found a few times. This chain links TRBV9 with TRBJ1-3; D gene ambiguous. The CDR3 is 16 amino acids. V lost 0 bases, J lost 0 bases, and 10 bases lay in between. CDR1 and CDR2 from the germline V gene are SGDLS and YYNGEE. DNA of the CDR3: TGTGCCAGCAGCGTAGGTCGCCGGTCCTCTGGAAACACCATATATTTT. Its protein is CASSVGRRSSGNTIYF.

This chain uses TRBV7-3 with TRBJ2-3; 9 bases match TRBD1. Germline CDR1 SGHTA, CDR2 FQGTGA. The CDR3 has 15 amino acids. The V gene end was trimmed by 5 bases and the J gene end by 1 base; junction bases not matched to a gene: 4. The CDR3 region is CASSQTGGGTDTQYF. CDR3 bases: TGTGCCAGCAGCCAAACAGGGGGCGGCACAGATACGCAGTATTTT. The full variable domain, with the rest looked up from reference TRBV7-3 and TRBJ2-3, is GAGVSQTPSNKVTEKGKYVELRCDPISGHTALYWYRQSLGQGPEFLIYFQGTGAADDSGLPNDRFFAVRPEGSVSTLKIQRTERGDSAVYLCASSQTGGGTDTQYFGPGTRLTVL.

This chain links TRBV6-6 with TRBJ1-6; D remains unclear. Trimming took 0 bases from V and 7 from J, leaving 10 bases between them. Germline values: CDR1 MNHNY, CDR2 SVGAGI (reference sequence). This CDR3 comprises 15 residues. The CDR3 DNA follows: TGTGCCAGCAGTTACTCGATTGTAGAGAATTCACCCCTCCACTTT. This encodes CASSYSIVENSPLHF.

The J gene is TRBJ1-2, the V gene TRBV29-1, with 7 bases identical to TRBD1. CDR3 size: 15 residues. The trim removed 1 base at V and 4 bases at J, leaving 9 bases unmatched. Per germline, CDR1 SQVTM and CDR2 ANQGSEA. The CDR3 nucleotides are TGCAGCGTTGAAGGGGGGACAGCCTGGGCCTATGGCTACACCTTC. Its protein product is CSVEGGTAWAYGYTF.

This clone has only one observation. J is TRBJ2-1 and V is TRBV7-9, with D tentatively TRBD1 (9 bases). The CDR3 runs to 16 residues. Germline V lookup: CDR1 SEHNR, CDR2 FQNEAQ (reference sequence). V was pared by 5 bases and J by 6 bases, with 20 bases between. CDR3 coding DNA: TGTGCCAGCAGCCACGGGGGGGACAGGGTATCCAATGAGCAGTTCTTC. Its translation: CASSHGGDRVSNEQFF.

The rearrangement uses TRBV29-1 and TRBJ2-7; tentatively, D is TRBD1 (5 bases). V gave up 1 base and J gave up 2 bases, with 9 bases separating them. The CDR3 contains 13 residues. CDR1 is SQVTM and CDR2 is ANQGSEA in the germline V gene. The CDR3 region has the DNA TGCAGCGTTGAAGGGCAGGGAACCTACGAGCAGTACTTC. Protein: CSVEGQGTYEQYF.